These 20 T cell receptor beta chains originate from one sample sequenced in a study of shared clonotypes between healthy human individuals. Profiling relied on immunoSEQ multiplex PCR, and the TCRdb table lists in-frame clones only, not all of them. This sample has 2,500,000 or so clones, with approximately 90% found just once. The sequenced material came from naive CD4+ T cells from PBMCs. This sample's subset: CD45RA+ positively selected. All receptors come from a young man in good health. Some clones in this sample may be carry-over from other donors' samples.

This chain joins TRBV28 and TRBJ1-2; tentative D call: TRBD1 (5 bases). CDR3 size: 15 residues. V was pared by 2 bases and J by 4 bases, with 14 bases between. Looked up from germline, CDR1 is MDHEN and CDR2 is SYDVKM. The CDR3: CASSLGGTLRYGYTF. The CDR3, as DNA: TGTGCCAGCAGTTTAGGGGGGACTCTCCGCTATGGCTACACCTTC.

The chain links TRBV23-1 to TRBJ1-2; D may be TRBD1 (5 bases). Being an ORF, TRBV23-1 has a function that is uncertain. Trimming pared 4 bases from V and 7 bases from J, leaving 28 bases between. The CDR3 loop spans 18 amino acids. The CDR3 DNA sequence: TGCGCCAGCAGTCCCCCGGTGGGACCCACCTTTATCGGGGGTGGCTACACCTTC. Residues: CASSPPVGPTFIGGGYTF.

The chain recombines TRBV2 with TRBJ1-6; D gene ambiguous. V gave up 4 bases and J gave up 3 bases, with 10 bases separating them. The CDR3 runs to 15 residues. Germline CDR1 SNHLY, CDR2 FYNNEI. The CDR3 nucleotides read TGTGCCAGCAGTGGACTCCCCCGCTATAATTCACCCCTCCACTTT. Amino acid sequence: CASSGLPRYNSPLHF.

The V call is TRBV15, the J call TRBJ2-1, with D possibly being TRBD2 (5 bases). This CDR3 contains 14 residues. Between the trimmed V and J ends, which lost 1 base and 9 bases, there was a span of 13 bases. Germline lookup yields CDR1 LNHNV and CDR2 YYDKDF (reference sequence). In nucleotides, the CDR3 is TGTGCCACCAGCAGAGCCCCCCGTAGCGCTGAGCAGTTCTTC. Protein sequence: CATSRAPRSAEQFF.

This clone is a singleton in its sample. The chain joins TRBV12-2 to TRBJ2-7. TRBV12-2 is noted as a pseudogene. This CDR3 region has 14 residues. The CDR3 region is CASRTRTVGDEQYF. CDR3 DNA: TGTGCAAGTCGCACTCGGACGGTGGGGGACGAGCAGTACTTC.

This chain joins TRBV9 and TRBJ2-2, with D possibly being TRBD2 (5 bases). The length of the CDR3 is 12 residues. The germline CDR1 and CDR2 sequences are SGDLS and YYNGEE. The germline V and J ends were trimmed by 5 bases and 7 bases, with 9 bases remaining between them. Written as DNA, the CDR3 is TGTGCCAGCAGTTACAGCGGCGGGGAGCTGTTTTTT. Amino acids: CASSYSGGELFF.

CDR3 nucleotides: TGCGCCAGCAGCTCCCGGACTAGCGGGCCCCCCGAGACCCAGTACTTC. Amino acids: CASSSRTSGPPETQYF. This chain joins TRBV5-1 and TRBJ2-5, with 11 bases lining up with TRBD2. The CDR3 extends over 16 amino acids. V lost 3 bases to trimming and J lost 5 bases; unmatched junction nucleotides: 9. Germline lookup yields CDR1 SGHRS and CDR2 YFSETQ.

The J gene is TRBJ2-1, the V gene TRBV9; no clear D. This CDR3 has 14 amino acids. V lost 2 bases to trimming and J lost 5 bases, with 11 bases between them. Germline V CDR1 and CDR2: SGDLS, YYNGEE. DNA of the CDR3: TGTGCCAGCAGCGTGTTGGGGATCGACAATGAGCAGTTCTTC. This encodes CASSVLGIDNEQFF. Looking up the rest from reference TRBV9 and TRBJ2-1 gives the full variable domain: DSGVTQTPKHLITATGQRVTLRCSPRSGDLSVYWYQQSLDQGLQFLIQYYNGEERAKGNILERFSAQQFPDLHSELNLSSLELGDSALYFCASSVLGIDNEQFFGPGTRLTVL.

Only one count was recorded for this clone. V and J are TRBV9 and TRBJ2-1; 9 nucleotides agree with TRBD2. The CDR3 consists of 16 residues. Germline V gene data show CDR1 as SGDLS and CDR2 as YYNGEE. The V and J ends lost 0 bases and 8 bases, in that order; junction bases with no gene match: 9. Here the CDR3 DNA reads TGTGCCAGCAGCGTAGTCAGTAGCGGGAGTGCCCATGAGCAGTTCTTC. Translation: CASSVVSSGSAHEQFF.

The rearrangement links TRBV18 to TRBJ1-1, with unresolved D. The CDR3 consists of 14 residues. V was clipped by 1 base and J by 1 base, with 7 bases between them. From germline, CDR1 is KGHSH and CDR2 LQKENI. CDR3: CASSPLLRNTEAFF. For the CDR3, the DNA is TGTGCCAGCTCACCACTTCTAAGGAACACTGAAGCTTTCTTT.

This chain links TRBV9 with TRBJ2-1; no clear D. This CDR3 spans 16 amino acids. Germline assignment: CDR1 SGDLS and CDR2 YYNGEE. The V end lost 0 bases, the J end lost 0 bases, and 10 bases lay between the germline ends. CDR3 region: CASSVDPRPSYNEQFF. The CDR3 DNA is TGTGCCAGCAGCGTAGATCCTAGGCCCTCCTACAATGAGCAGTTCTTC.

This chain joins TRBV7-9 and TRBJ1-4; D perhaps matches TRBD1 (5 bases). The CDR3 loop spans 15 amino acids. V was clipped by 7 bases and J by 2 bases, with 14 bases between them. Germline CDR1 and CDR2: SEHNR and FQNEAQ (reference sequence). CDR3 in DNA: TGTGCCAGCAACCCCTCGGGGCTGACTAATGAAAAACTGTTTTTT. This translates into CASNPSGLTNEKLFF.

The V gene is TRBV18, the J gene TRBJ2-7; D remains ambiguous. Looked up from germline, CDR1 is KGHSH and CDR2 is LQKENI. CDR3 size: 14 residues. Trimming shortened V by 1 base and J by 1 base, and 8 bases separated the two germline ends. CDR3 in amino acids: CASSPQWGSYEQYF. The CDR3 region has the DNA TGTGCCAGCTCACCACAATGGGGATCCTACGAGCAGTACTTC.

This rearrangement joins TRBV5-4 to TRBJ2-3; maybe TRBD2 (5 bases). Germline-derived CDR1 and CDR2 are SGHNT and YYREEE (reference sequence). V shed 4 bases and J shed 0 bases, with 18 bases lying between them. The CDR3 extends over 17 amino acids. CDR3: CASSPRQRTSSTDTQYF. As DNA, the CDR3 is TGTGCCAGCAGCCCACGTCAGCGGACTTCTAGCACAGATACGCAGTATTTT.

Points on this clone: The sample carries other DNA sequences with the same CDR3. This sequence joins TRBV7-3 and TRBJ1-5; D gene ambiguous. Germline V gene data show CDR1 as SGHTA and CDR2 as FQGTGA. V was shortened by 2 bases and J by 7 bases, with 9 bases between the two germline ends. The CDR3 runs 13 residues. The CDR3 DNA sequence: TGTGCCAGCAGCTTAGGGTCGGGACAGCCCCAGCATTTT. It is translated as CASSLGSGQPQHF.

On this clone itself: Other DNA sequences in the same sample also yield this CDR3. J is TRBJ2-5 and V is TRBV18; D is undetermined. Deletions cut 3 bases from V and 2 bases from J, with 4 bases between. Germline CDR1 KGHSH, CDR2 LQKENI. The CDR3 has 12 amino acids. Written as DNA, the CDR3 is TGTGCCAGCTCACCCTCACAAGAGACCCAGTACTTC. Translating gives CASSPSQETQYF.

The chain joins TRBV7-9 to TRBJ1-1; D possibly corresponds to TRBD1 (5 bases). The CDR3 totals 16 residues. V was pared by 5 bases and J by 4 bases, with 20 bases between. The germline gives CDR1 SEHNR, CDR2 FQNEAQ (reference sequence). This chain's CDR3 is CASSPLGGTWGTEAFF. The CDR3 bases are TGTGCCAGCAGCCCCCTGGGCGGGACGTGGGGCACTGAAGCTTTCTTT.

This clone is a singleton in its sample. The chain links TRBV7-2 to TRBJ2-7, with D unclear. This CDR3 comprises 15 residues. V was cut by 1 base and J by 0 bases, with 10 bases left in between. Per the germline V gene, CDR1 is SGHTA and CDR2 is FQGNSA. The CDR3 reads CASSLGGSNSYEQYF. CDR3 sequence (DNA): TGTGCCAGCAGCTTAGGCGGCAGCAACTCCTACGAGCAGTACTTC.

CDR3 nucleotide sequence: TGTGCCAGCAGTTTGTTCGGGTTGGGTTGGGGGATGGCGGAAGGGTATACGCAGTATTTT. It translates to CASSLFGLGWGMAEGYTQYF. The V and J genes are TRBV27 and TRBJ2-3; D possibly matches TRBD1 or TRBD2 (5 bases each). The CDR3 spans 20 residues. Germline V gene data show CDR1 as MNHEY and CDR2 as SMNVEV (reference sequence). Trimming stripped 3 bases from V and 7 bases from J, with 32 bases between.

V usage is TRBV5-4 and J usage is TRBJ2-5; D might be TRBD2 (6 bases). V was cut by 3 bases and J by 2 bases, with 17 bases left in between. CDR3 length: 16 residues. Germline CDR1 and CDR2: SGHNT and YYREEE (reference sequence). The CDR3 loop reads CASSSPGRGGQETQYF. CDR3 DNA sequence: TGTGCCAGCAGCTCCCCGGGTCGCGGAGGGCAAGAGACCCAGTACTTC.